This record concerns one T cell receptor beta chain sequence. The target antigen is unknown. The sample originates from a study of vaccination effects on CD4 cells after COVID-19. Within the ViraFEST assay, antigen-specific CD4+ T cells underwent expansion with viral peptide pools prior to sequencing. Having been cultured for around ten days, the cells underwent CD4+ T cell isolation. Their SARS-CoV-2 infection, verified by PCR, occurred between March and December 2020. Fresh IL-2-containing medium replaced half the medium on days 3 and 7. Points from the study as a whole: The study found that post-vaccine spike-reactive clones in convalescents were mainly new vaccine-induced clones.

Trimming shortened V by 2 bases and J by 2 bases, and 9 bases separated the two germline ends. The CDR3 is 14 residues long. Germline values: CDR1 KGHSH, CDR2 LQKENI. The data were produced by immunoSEQ multiplex PCR, yet TCRdb's version contains in-frame clones alone and is incomplete. The sample has some 35,000 clones, around 72% seen once. The sequences come from CD4+ T cells from PBMCs cultured with HCoV-NL63 spike peptides, collected before COVID-19 vaccination. This receptor was taken from a human donor who had a prior SARS-CoV-2 infection. The rearrangement links TRBV18 to TRBJ1-2; a possible D gene is TRBD1 (5 bases). CDR3 loop: CASSPLAGNYGYTF. CDR3 in DNA: TGTGCCAGCTCACCATTGGCAGGGAACTATGGCTACACCTTC.